This TCR beta chain appears in the sequencing data of a study of blood T cell repertoires in COVID-19. Across the study: COVID-19 samples from acute and convalescent phases originated in the United States, Italy and Spain. The analysed material was cDNA or gDNA that came from T cells, B-cell-depleted T cells, or PBMCs.

In the original workflow: Quantification of nucleated cells was approximated via reference gene primer amplification. TCRdb keeps only in-frame clones here, not all; method: immunoSEQ multiplex PCR. The V and J calls and clone size are taken from that table; D and trimming were inferred from the DNA. The table has roughly 68,000 clones, roughly 89% seen once. From germline, CDR1 is SGHDT and CDR2 YYEEEE. Trimming left V 3 bases short and J 8 bases short, with 14 bases between. The CDR3 spans 14 residues. This receptor was obtained from a woman aged 50 to 65 with active COVID-19. V is TRBV5-6 and J is TRBJ2-2; tentatively, D is TRBD1 (6 bases). Sequencing was carried out using peripheral blood. The CDR3 region is CASSWGLHGGELFF. As DNA, the CDR3 is TGTGCCAGCAGCTGGGGGCTCCACGGAGGGGAGCTGTTTTTT.